The clone carrying this T cell receptor beta chain was seen only a few times. Its antigen is not identified. Barcoded TCR alpha and TCR beta cDNA libraries with UMIs came from 5'RACE using constant-segment primers. MiXCR was run by TCRdb on the 5' RACE reads, yielding one entry per CDR3 protein. The table records hundreds of thousands of distinct CDR3 sequences, approximately 15% of them present only once. The sample comes from a study of T-cell memory formation after mild COVID-19. Study details: TCR clusters showed largely donor specificity. The study, taken as a whole, reports: Some clones that responded turned up in pre-infection memory, which suggests that cross-reactive memory joined in. The CD4+ clones that contracted clustered mainly within CM and EM, and the CD8+ clones concentrated in EMRA.

The TCR originated in a man aged 18 to 29 who had mild COVID-19 (a few samples of this study predate the infection). Cell type and time point are not known. Sequenced input: PBMCs or a T cell subset sorted from them (not recorded which).

CDR3 bases: TGTGCCAGCAGTTACCGCGGGCGGAGGGAGTTCTTC. Translating it yields CASSYRGRREFF. J is TRBJ2-1 and V is TRBV6-5; D might be TRBD2 (6 bases). Germline lookup yields CDR1 MNHEY and CDR2 SVGAGI. This CDR3 spans 12 amino acids. V was clipped by 2 bases and J by 14 bases, with 13 bases between them.